This entry describes one T cell receptor (beta chain). Its antigen is still unknown. The data belong to a study of cytomegalovirus exposure and HLA in healthy donors. About the study: Samples from HLA-typed donors yielded about 85 million unique TCRs in an early data release. Overall study results and limits: Among TCR beta chains, those listed as cytomegalovirus-associated numbered around 160. Prediction of most subjects' HLA-A and HLA-B alleles by TCR beta sequences was reportedly accurate. CMV serostatus alone was available as immune exposure information.

The PCR had 60 Vbeta and 13 Jbeta primers. The protocol was immunoSEQ multiplex PCR, while the TCRdb copy is restricted to in-frame clones and leaves out a portion. This table holds some 130,000 clones, approximately 85% found once. The sequenced material came from PBMCs. The source of this sequence is a boy aged 5 to 17 in good health and CMV-seronegative.

In DNA, the CDR3 is TGTGCCAGCAGTTTATCGATAACAGGAGGGTTGAACACTGAAGCTTTCTTT. Protein product: CASSLSITGGLNTEAFF. V usage is TRBV27 and J usage is TRBJ1-1; possible D gene TRBD1, 5 bases. Germline-derived CDR1 and CDR2 are MNHEY and SMNVEV (reference sequence). Trimming cost V 0 bases and J 0 bases, with 14 bases left between them. This CDR3 has 17 residues.